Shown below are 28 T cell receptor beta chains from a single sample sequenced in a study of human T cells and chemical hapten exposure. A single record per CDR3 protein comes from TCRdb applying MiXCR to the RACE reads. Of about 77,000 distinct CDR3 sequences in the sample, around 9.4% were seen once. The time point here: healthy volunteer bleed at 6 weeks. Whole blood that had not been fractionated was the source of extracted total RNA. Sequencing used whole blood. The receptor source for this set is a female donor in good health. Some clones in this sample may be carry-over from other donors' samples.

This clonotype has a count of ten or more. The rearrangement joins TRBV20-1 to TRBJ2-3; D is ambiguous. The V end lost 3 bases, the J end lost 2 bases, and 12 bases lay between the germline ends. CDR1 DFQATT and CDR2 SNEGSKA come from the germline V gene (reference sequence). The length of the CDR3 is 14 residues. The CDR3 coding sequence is TGCAGTGCTAGCCCGGACGGATACACAGATACGCAGTATTTT. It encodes CSASPDGYTDTQYF.

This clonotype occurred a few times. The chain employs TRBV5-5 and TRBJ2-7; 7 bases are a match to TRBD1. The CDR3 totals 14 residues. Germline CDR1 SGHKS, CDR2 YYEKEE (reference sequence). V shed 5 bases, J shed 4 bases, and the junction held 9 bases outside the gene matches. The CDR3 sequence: CASRTPGQRYEQYF. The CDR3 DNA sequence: TGTGCCAGCAGAACACCGGGACAGAGGTACGAGCAGTACTTC.

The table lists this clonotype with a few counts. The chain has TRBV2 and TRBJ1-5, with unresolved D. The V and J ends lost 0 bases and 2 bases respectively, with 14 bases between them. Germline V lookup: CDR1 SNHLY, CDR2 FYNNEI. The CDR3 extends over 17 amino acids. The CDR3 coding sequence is TGTGCCAGCAGTGAAGCGCTGGGGTGGCAGGGCAATCAGCCCCAGCATTTT. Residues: CASSEALGWQGNQPQHF. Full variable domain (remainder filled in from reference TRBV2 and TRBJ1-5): EPEVTQTPSHQVTQMGQEVILRCVPISNHLYFYWYRQILGQKVEFLVSFYNNEISEKSEIFDDQFSVERPDGSNFTLKIRSTKLEDSAMYFCASSEALGWQGNQPQHFGDGTRLSIL.

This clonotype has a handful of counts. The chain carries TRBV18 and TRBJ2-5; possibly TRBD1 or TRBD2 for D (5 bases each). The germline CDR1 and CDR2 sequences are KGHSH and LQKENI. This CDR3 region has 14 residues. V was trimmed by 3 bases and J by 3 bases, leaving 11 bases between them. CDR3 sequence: CASSPLLGEETQYF. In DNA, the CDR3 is TGTGCCAGCTCACCTTTGCTGGGGGAAGAGACCCAGTACTTC.

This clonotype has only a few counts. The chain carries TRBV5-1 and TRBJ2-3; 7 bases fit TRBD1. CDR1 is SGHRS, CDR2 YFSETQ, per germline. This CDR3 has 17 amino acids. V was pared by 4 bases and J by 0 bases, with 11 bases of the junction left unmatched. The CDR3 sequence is CASSGTVRASSTDTQYF. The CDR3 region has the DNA TGCGCCAGCAGCGGGACAGTTAGGGCCTCTAGCACAGATACGCAGTATTTT.

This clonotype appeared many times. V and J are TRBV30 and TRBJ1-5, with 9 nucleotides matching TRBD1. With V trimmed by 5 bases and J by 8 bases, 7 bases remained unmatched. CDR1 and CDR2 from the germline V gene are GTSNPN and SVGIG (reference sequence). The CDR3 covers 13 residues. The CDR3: CAWDRGYFEPQHF. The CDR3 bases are TGTGCCTGGGACAGGGGGTATTTCGAGCCCCAGCATTTT.

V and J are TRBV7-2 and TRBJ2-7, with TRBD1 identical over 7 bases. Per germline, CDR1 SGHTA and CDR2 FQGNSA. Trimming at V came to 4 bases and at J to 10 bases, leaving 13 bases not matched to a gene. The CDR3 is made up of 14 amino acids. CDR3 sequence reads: CASSSRSRGLDQYF. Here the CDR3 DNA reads TGTGCCAGCAGCTCGAGATCCAGGGGGTTGGACCAGTACTTC.

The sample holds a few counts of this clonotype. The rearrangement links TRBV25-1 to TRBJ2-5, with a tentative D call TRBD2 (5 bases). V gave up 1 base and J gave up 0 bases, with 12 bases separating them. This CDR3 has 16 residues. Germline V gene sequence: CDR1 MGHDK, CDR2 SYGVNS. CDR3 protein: CASSEFRGEDQETQYF. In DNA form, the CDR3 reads TGTGCCAGCAGTGAATTTCGGGGAGAGGACCAAGAGACCCAGTACTTC.

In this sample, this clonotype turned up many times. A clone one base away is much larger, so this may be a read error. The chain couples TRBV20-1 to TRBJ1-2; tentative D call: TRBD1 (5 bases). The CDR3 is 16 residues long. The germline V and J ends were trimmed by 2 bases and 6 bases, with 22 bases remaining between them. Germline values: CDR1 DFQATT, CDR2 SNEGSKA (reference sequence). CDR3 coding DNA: TGCAGTGCTAGACAGCAAATGGGGCTACCCCTGGATGGCTACACCTTC. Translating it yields CSARQQMGLPLDGYTF.

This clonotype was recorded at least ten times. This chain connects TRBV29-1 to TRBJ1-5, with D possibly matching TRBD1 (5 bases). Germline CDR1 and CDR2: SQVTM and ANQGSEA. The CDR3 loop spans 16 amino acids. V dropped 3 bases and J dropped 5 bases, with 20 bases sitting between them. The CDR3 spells CSVDTRRQGGYQPQHF. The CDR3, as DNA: TGCAGCGTTGATACGAGGAGGCAGGGTGGATATCAGCCCCAGCATTTT. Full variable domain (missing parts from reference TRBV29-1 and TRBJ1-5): SAVISQKPSRDICQRGTSLTIQCQVDSQVTMMFWYRQQPGQSLTLIATANQGSEATYESGFVIDKFPISRPNLTFSTLTVSNMSPEDSSIYLCSVDTRRQGGYQPQHFGDGTRLSIL.

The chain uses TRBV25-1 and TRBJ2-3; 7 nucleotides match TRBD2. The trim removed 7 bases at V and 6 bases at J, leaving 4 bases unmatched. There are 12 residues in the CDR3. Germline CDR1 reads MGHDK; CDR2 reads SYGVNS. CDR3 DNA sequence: TGTGCCAGCAATGGAGCGGGGGATACGCAGTATTTT. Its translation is CASNGAGDTQYF.

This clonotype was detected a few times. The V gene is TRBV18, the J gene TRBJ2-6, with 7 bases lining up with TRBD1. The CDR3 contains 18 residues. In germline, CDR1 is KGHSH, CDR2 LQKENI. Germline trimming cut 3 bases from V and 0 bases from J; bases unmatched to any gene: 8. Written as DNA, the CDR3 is TGTGCCAGCTCACCTCAAAGGGGGCAGTTCTCTGGGGCCAACGTCCTGACTTTC. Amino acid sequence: CASSPQRGQFSGANVLTF.

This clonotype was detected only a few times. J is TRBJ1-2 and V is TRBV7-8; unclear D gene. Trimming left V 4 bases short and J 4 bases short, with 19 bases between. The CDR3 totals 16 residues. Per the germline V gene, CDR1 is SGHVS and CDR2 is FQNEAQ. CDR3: CASSSLGSGDVYGYTF. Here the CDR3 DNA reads TGTGCCAGCAGCTCCCTTGGTAGCGGGGATGTCTATGGCTACACCTTC. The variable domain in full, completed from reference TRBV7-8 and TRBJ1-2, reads GAGVSQSPRYKVAKRGQDVALRCDPISGHVSLFWYQQALGQGPEFLTYFQNEAQLDKSGLPSDRFFAERPEGSVSTLKIQRTQQEDSAVYLCASSSLGSGDVYGYTFGSGTRLTVV.

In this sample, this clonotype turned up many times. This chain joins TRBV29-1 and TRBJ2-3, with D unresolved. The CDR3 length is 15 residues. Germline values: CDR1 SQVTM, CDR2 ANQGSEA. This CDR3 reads CTALPGGRITDTQYF. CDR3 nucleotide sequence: TGCACCGCTCTCCCCGGTGGCAGGATCACAGATACGCAGTATTTT.

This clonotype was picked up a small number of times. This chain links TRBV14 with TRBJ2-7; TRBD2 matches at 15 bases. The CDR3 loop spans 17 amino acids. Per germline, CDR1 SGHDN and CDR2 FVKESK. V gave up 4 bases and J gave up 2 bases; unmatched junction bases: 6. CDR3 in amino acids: CASSRRGLAGGAYEQYF. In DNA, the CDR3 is TGTGCCAGCAGCCGGCGGGGACTAGCGGGGGGCGCCTACGAGCAGTACTTC.

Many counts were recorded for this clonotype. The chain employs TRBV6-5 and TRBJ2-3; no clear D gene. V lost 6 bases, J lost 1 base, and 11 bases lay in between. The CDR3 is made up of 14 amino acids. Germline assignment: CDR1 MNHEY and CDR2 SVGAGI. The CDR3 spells CASRTDFRTDTQYF. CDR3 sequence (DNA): TGTGCCAGCAGAACAGACTTCCGCACAGATACGCAGTATTTT.

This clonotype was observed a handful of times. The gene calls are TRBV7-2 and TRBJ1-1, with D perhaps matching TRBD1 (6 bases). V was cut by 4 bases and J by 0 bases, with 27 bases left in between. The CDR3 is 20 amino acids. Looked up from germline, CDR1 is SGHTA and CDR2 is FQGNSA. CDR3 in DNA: TGTGCCAGCAGCTCGCAGGGGCCAAAGGAAGGACTTCGGATGAACACTGAAGCTTTCTTT. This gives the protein CASSSQGPKEGLRMNTEAFF.

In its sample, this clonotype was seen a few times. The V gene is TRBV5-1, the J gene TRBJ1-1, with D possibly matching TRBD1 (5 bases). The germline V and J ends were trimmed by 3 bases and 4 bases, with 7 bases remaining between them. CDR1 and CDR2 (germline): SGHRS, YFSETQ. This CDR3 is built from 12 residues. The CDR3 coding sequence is TGCGCCAGCAGCTCCGGGGGCACTGAAGCTTTCTTT. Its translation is CASSSGGTEAFF. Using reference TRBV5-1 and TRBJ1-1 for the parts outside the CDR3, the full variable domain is KAGVTQTPRYLIKTRGQQVTLSCSPISGHRSVSWYQQTPGQGLQFLFEYFSETQRNKGNFPGRFSGRQFSNSRSEMNVSTLELGDSALYLCASSSGGTEAFFGQGTRLTVV.

CDR3 loop: CSARIGNMNTEAFF. CDR3 nucleotides: TGCAGTGCTAGAATTGGGAACATGAACACTGAAGCTTTCTTT. The chain combines TRBV20-1 with TRBJ1-1; no reliable D call. V lost 2 bases and J 0 bases, leaving 10 bases between the germline ends. The CDR3 spans 14 residues. Germline V gene sequence: CDR1 DFQATT, CDR2 SNEGSKA (reference sequence).

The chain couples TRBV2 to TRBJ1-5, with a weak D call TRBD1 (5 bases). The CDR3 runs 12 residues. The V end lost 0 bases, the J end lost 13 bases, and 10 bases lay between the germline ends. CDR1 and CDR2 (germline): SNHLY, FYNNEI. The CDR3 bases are TGTGCCAGCAGTGAAGCTGGGGGTGCTCAGCATTTT. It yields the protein CASSEAGGAQHF.

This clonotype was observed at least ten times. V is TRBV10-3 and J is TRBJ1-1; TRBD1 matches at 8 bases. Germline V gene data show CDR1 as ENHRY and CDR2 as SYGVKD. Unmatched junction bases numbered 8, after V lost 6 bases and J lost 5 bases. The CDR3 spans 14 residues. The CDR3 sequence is CAIRTGGTGTEAFF. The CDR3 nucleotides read TGTGCCATCAGAACAGGGGGAACGGGGACTGAAGCTTTCTTT.

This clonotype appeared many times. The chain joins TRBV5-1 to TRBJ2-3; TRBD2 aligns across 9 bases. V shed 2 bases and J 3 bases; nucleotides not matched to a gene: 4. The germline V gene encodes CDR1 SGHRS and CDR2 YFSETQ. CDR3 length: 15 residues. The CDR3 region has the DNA TGCGCCAGCAGCTTTAGCGGGGGCGGTACAGATACGCAGTATTTT. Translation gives CASSFSGGGTDTQYF.

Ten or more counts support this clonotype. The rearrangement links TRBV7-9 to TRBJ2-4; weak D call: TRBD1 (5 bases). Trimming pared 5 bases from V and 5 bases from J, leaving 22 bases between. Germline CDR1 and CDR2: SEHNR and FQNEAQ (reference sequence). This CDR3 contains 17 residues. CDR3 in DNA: TGTGCCAGCAGCCCACAGGCGGCAGGATACCTGCAAAACATTCAGTACTTC. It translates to CASSPQAAGYLQNIQYF.

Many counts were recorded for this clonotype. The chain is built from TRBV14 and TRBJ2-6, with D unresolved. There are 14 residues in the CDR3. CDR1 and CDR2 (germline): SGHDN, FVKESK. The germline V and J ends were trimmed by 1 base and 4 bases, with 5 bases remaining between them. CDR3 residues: CASSQGPGANVLTF. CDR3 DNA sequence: TGTGCCAGCAGCCAAGGCCCCGGGGCCAACGTCCTGACTTTC.

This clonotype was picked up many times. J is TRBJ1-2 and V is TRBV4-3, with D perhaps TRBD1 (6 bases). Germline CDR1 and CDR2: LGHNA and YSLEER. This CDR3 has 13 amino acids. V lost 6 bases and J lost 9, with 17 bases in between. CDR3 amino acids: CASSHREARSYTF. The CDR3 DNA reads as TGCGCCAGCAGTCACAGGGAGGCCAGAAGCTACACCTTC.

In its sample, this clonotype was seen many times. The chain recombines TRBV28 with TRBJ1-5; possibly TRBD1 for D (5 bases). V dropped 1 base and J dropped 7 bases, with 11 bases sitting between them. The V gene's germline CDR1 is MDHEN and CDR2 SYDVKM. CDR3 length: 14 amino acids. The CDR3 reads CASSLLSRAQPQHF. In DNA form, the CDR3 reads TGTGCCAGCAGTTTATTAAGCAGGGCCCAGCCCCAGCATTTT.

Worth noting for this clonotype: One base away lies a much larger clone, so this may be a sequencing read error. The CDR3 DNA is TGTGTCATCAATAGCCGGCTGGAGCGTCCCCGAACCTTC. Translated, it gives CVINSRLERPRTF. The V gene is TRBV10-3, the J gene TRBJ1-2; D ambiguous. This CDR3 has 13 residues. Looked up from germline, CDR1 is ENHRY and CDR2 is SYGVKD.

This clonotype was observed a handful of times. CDR3 amino acids: CASRKRGGIAKNIQYF. The CDR3 DNA sequence: TGTGCCAGCAGGAAACGTGGCGGAATAGCCAAAAACATTCAGTACTTC. The chain has TRBV12-3 or TRBV12-4 and TRBJ2-4; D call uncertain. The ends were cut back, 6 bases at V and 0 bases at J, with 15 bases in the middle. The CDR3 has 16 residues.